This paragraph covers one T cell receptor (beta chain) sequence. Its target is unknown. These data come from a study of T cell repertoires in cytomegalovirus infection. Looking at the study overall: HLA-C-restricted CMV epitopes, recently identified, and well-studied HLA-B-restricted ones were used by the study. Both CMV infection and a matching HLA type were indicated by public TCR beta signatures. Regarding the study as a whole: Pooled public TCR beta family frequency picked out CMV carriers with the relevant HLA. Clonotypes of TCR beta that were HLA-C-restricted and CMV-specific dominated the ex vivo response.

TCRdb re-analysed the reads in MiXCR, keeping a single row per CDR3 protein. Among about a million distinct CDR3 sequences listed, approximately 32% were seen once. Sequenced material: cultured CD8+ T cells from PBMCs, taken from culture after CMV antigen stimulation. This TCR was recovered from a human donor in good health (CMV status not recorded). Some clones in this sample may be carry-over from other donors' samples.

The chain's CDR3 is CASLVYGNQPQHF. Written as DNA, the CDR3 is TGTGCCAGCCTAGTTTATGGAAATCAGCCCCAGCATTTT. This sequence joins TRBV12-3 or TRBV12-4 and TRBJ1-5; D remains unclear. The CDR3 runs to 13 residues. V was clipped by 8 bases and J by 4 bases, with 12 bases between them.